Listed below are T cell receptor beta chains from one sample, sequenced in a study of T cell responses to AZD1222 COVID-19 vaccine. Sequencing was performed with immunoSEQ multiplex PCR; in TCRdb, only in-frame clones are kept and a portion is missing. The repertoire consists of 150,000 to 200,000 clones, with around 94% occurring once and the leading ten covering about 3.6%. The sample was peripheral blood, taken 28 days after the second dose of the MenACWY control vaccine. The source is an adult who received the MenACWY meningococcal vaccine as a control. CDR3s include the opening cysteine and the closing phenylalanine or tryptophan. D genes are given only for firm matches. Expanded clones are given a class, and other clones once, few, many or no size at all.

TRBV10-1,13,TRBJ2-3,-,-,CASSELFPGTQYF,TGCGCCAGCAGTGAACTCTTTCCCGGTACGCAGTATTTT
TRBV19,15,TRBJ2-3,-,-,CASTPRQGPTDTQYF,TGTGCCAGTACACCCCGGCAGGGACCCACAGATACGCAGTATTTT
TRBV10-2,13,TRBJ2-7,-,TRBD2,CASRGLAVWEQYF,TGCGCCAGCAGGGGACTAGCCGTTTGGGAGCAGTACTTC
TRBV6-1,14,TRBJ2-2,-,-,CASSEALRAGELFF,-
TRBV27,16,TRBJ1-5,-,TRBD1,CASSPRGTGSNQPQHF,TGTGCCAGCAGTCCTCGGGGGACAGGGAGCAATCAGCCCCAGCATTTT
TRBV7-3,14,TRBJ1-2,once,TRBD1,CASSFAGGNYGYTF,TGTGCCAGCAGCTTCGCAGGGGGCAACTATGGCTACACCTTC
TRBV27,17,TRBJ1-1,-,TRBD1,CASSPLGTGGGRTEAFF,TGTGCCAGCAGTCCCCTAGGGACAGGGGGCGGACGGACTGAAGCTTTCTTT
TRBV12-3/TRBV12-4,11,TRBJ1-1,-,-,CASSFGTRAFF,TGTGCCAGCAGTTTTGGGACTAGAGCTTTCTTT
TRBV3-1/TRBV3-2,15,TRBJ2-3,-,-,CASSPYRWGTDTQYF,TGTGCCAGCAGCCCCTACAGGTGGGGCACAGATACGCAGTATTTT
TRBV6-1,13,TRBJ1-1,-,TRBD1,CASSDGTGGWAFF,TGTGCCAGCAGTGACGGGACAGGGGGCTGGGCTTTCTTT
TRBV2,8,TRBJ1-1,once,-,CASSSTFF,TGTGCCAGCAGTAGTACTTTCTTT
TRBV4-1,12,TRBJ2-3,-,-,CASSQGPDTQYF,TGCGCCAGCAGCCAAGGGCCAGATACGCAGTATTTT
TRBV19,15,TRBJ2-1,-,TRBD2,CASRPLTAGANEQFF,TGTGCCAGTAGACCTCTAACGGCGGGAGCCAATGAGCAGTTCTTC
TRBV7-9,11,TRBJ2-5,-,-,CASSWGETQYF,TGTGCCAGCAGCTGGGGAGAGACCCAGTACTTC
TRBV24-1,18,TRBJ2-1,-,TRBD2,CATSDLQASGSSYNEQFF,TGTGCCACCAGTGATTTGCAGGCTAGCGGTAGCTCCTACAATGAGCAGTTCTTC
TRBV12-3/TRBV12-4,12,TRBJ2-1,-,-,CASTDYNNEQFF,TGTGCCAGCACGGACTATAACAATGAGCAGTTCTTC
TRBV4-3,12,TRBJ1-1,-,-,CASSQDGIEAFF,TGCGCCAGCAGCCAAGATGGGATTGAAGCTTTCTTT
TRBV7-3,15,TRBJ2-3,-,TRBD2,CASSLGTSGTDTQYF,TGTGCCAGCAGCCTCGGGACTAGCGGCACAGATACGCAGTATTTT
TRBV7-8,14,TRBJ2-3,-,-,CASKTGSWADTQYF,TGTGCCAGCAAAACAGGGTCCTGGGCAGATACGCAGTATTTT
TRBV6-1,14,TRBJ1-2,once,-,CASSESAGHYGYTF,TGTGCCAGCAGTGAAAGTGCAGGCCACTATGGCTACACCTTC
TRBV28,16,TRBJ1-6,-,TRBD1,CASSLRAGGSSSPLHF,TGTGCCAGCAGTTTAAGGGCAGGGGGGTCGAGTTCACCCCTCCACTTT
TRBV28,15,TRBJ2-2,-,-,CASSLLALNTGELFF,TGTGCCAGCAGTCTACTAGCCCTGAACACCGGGGAGCTGTTTTTT
TRBV12-3/TRBV12-4,13,TRBJ1-1,-,-,CASGRTGLSEAFF,TGTGCCAGCGGAAGAACAGGGTTGTCTGAAGCTTTCTTT
TRBV30,14,TRBJ2-7,-,-,CAWSVFGGTYEQYF,TGTGCCTGGAGTGTATTTGGCGGAACCTACGAGCAGTACTTC
TRBV9,20,TRBJ2-3,-,TRBD2,CASSQRTSGIPFTSTDTQYF,TGTGCCAGCAGCCAACGGACTAGCGGGATTCCATTTACTAGCACAGATACGCAGTATTTT
TRBV21-1,17,TRBJ1-1,-,-,CASIQSRDQRSNTEAFF,TGTGCCAGCATCCAAAGCCGGGACCAGCGGTCGAACACTGAAGCTTTCTTT
TRBV24-1,12,TRBJ2-7,-,-,CATSGPLNEQYF,TGTGCCACCAGTGGGCCCCTAAACGAGCAGTACTTC
TRBV5-6,14,TRBJ1-2,-,-,CASSPVQGSYGYTF,TGTGCCAGCAGCCCAGTACAGGGTTCCTATGGCTACACCTTC
TRBV6-5,13,TRBJ2-2,-,-,CAGRGLNPGELFF,TGTGCCGGTCGGGGACTGAACCCCGGGGAGCTGTTTTTT
TRBV19,14,TRBJ2-5,few,TRBD1,CASKQGAAQETQYF,TGTGCCAGTAAACAGGGGGCGGCTCAAGAGACCCAGTACTTC
TRBV11-2,14,TRBJ1-1,-,-,CASSLGQAGTEAFF,TGTGCCAGCAGCTTAGGGCAGGCGGGGACTGAAGCTTTCTTT
TRBV4-2,15,TRBJ2-1,-,TRBD2,CASSQDPGGRNEQFF,TGTGCCAGCAGCCAAGATCCGGGAGGAAGAAATGAGCAGTTCTTC
TRBV11-3,15,TRBJ2-7,once,TRBD2,CASTLTSGKFYEQYF,TGTGCCAGCACCTTGACTAGCGGGAAGTTCTACGAGCAGTACTTC
TRBV2,14,TRBJ1-6,-,-,CASSGRQGNSPLHF,TGTGCCAGCAGTGGAAGGCAGGGCAATTCACCCCTCCACTTT
TRBV5-4,16,TRBJ1-3,-,TRBD1,CASSYGTGISGNTIYF,TGTGCCAGCAGTTACGGGACAGGGATCTCTGGAAACACCATATATTTT
TRBV20-1,15,TRBJ2-7,once,TRBD1,CSASVRTGGPYEQYF,TGCAGTGCTAGTGTACGAACAGGGGGCCCCTACGAGCAGTACTTC
TRBV19,12,TRBJ1-5,-,-,CASSNLDQPQHF,TGTGCCAGTAGTAACCTTGATCAGCCCCAGCATTTT
TRBV7-6,16,TRBJ2-7,-,TRBD2,CASSPWTSGSSYEQYF,TGTGCCAGCAGCCCTTGGACTAGCGGGAGCTCCTACGAGCAGTACTTC
TRBV20-1,11,TRBJ2-1,-,-,CSAEQDNEQFF,TGCAGTGCTGAACAGGACAATGAGCAGTTCTTC
TRBV14,17,TRBJ2-3,once,TRBD1,CASSPRDRSALADTQYF,TGTGCCAGCAGCCCGCGGGACAGGTCTGCTCTTGCAGATACGCAGTATTTT
TRBV5-1,15,TRBJ1-4,-,-,CASSLAGFTNEKLFF,TGCGCCAGCAGCTTGGCAGGGTTCACTAATGAAAAACTGTTTTTT
TRBV18,14,TRBJ1-2,-,TRBD1,CASSPYQGATGYTF,TGTGCCAGCTCACCATACCAGGGGGCTACTGGCTACACCTTC
TRBV5-4,16,TRBJ1-2,-,TRBD1,CASSPGTGQFFYGYTF,TGTGCCAGCAGCCCCGGAACGGGACAGTTTTTCTATGGCTACACCTTC
TRBV4-3,15,TRBJ2-1,-,-,CASSQGRGQYNEQFF,TGCGCCAGCAGCCAAGGCCGGGGGCAATACAATGAGCAGTTCTTC
TRBV7-9,14,TRBJ1-4,-,TRBD1,CASSLGTGSEKLFF,TGTGCCAGCAGCTTAGGGACAGGGAGCGAAAAACTGTTTTTT
TRBV6-1,15,TRBJ2-1,-,-,CASSEASSSYNEQFF,TGTGCCAGCAGTGAAGCGAGTAGCTCCTACAATGAGCAGTTCTTC
TRBV18,16,TRBJ2-2,-,-,CASSPLPWGNTGELFF,TGTGCCAGCTCACCACTACCATGGGGGAACACCGGGGAGCTGTTTTTT
TRBV20-1,11,TRBJ1-2,once,-,CSARDLYRFYF,TGCAGTGCTAGAGATCTCTACAGGTTTTACTTC
TRBV30,12,TRBJ2-7,-,-,CAWSIWGTEQYF,TGTGCCTGGAGTATTTGGGGGACCGAGCAGTACTTC